The rows below give T cell receptor beta chains drawn from one sample of a study of PD-1 blockade in classical Hodgkin lymphoma. Some clones are missing from TCRdb's copy, which holds only in-frame ones; the method was immunoSEQ multiplex PCR. Of more than 85,000 clones in the sample, roughly 87% were seen once. The material was peripheral blood mononuclear cells (PBMCs), obtained before the fourth cycle of nivolumab. The receptors were gathered from a human donor with classical Hodgkin lymphoma. Both conserved end residues are part of each CDR3. D genes are given only for firm matches. Clone sizes are given selectively: once, few, many, or a class where the clone is expanded.

>15|-|TRBJ2-5|TRBV19|-
TGTGCCAGTAGTACGGGACCAACCGAGTGGGAGACCCAGTACTTC
CASSTGPTEWETQYF
>13|-|TRBJ1-4|TRBV5-4|few
TGTGCCAGCAGCTTGAGGGGAGGTGAAAAACTGTTTTTT
CASSLRGGEKLFF
>16|-|TRBJ1-4|TRBV19|-
TGTGCCAGTAGTATAGGAGGGGCGGCAACTAATGAAAAACTGTTTTTT
CASSIGGAATNEKLFF
>15|-|TRBJ1-1|TRBV5-6|-
TGTGCCAGCAGCCCCCGGAGAAACATGAACACTGAAGCTTTCTTT
CASSPRRNMNTEAFF
>15|-|TRBJ1-4|TRBV6-5|-
TGTGCCAGCACCGAGACGGGAAGGGGGAATGAAAAACTGTTTTTT
CASTETGRGNEKLFF
>13|-|TRBJ1-1|TRBV14|-
TGTGCCAGCAGCCAAGAAGTGAACACTGAAGCTTTCTTT
CASSQEVNTEAFF
>13|-|TRBJ1-2|TRBV6-5|-
TGTGCCAGCAGGGCCAGGGTGAACTATGGCTACACCTTC
CASRARVNYGYTF
>17|TRBD2|TRBJ2-1|TRBV5-6|-
TGTGCCAGCAGCTTGGCCCTCACTAGCGGGTACTACAATGAGCAGTTCTTC
CASSLALTSGYYNEQFF
>13|-|TRBJ1-2|TRBV2|-
TGTGCCAGCCAAGGGCTCGGGATGGATGGCTACACCTTC
CASQGLGMDGYTF
>16|TRBD1|TRBJ2-3|TRBV11-2|-
TGTGCCAGCAGCTTTGGCTGGACAGGGTCCACAGATACGCAGTATTTT
CASSFGWTGSTDTQYF
>14|-|TRBJ2-7|TRBV7-2|-
TGTGCCAGCAGCTTAGCGCACTTATCGTACGAGCAGTACTTC
CASSLAHLSYEQYF
>16|TRBD1|TRBJ2-3|TRBV5-1|-
TGCGCCAGCAGCCCGATAGGGACAGCTTCCACAGATACGCAGTATTTT
CASSPIGTASTDTQYF
>15|-|TRBJ1-5|TRBV25-1|-
TGTGCCAGCAGTGGAGGGACACTTAGCAATCAGCCCCAGCATTTT
CASSGGTLSNQPQHF
>14|TRBD2|TRBJ2-7|TRBV4-2|-
TGTGCCAGCAGCCAGACTAGCGGGAGCTACGAGCAGTACTTC
CASSQTSGSYEQYF
>18|TRBD1|TRBJ1-5|TRBV19|-
TGTGCCAGTAGTATAGACCCGGGACAGGGAGGTTGGCGGCAGCCCCAGCATTTT
CASSIDPGQGGWRQPQHF
>16|-|TRBJ2-5|TRBV12-2|-
TGTGCAAGTCGCTTAGAGCGGGCCGCAACTCAAGAGACCCAGTACTTC
CASRLERAATQETQYF